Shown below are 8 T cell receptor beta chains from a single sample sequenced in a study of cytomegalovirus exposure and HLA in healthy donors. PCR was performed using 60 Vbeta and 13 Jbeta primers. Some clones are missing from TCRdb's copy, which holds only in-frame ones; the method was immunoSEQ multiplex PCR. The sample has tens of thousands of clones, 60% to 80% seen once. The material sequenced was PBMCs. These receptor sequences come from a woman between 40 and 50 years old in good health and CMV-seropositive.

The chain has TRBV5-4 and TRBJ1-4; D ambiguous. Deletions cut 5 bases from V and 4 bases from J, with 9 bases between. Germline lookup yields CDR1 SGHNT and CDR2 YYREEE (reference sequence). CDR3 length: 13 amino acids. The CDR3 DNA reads TGTGCCAGCAGGCCCCGGGGTAATGAAAAACTGTTTTTT. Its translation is CASRPRGNEKLFF.

CDR3 DNA sequence: TGTGCCAGCAGCCCGGGACTAGCGGGGGGGAGCACAGATACGCAGTATTTT. Encoded protein: CASSPGLAGGSTDTQYF. This rearrangement joins TRBV14 to TRBJ2-3; 16 bases fit TRBD2. Germline lookup yields CDR1 SGHDN and CDR2 FVKESK. The CDR3 contains 17 residues. V shed 4 bases, J shed 0 bases, and the junction held 1 base outside the gene matches.

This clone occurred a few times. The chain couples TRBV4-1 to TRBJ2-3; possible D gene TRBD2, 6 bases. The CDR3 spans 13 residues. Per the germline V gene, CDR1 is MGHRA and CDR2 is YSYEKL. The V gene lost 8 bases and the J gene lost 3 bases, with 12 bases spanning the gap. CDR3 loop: CASRYRETDTQYF. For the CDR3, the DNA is TGCGCCAGCCGGTATCGGGAGACAGATACGCAGTATTTT.

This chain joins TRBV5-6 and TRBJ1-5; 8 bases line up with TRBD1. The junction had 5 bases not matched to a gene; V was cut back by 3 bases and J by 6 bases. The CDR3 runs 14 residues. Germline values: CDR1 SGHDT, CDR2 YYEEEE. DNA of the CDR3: TGTGCCAGCAGCTACTCGACAGGGGCTCAGCCCCAGCATTTT. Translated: CASSYSTGAQPQHF.

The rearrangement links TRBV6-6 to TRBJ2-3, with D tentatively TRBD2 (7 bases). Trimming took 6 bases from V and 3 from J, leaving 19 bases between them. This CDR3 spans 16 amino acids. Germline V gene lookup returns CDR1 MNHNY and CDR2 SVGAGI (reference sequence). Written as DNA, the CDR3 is TGTGCCAGCAGCGACCCTAAGGGGGGGGTGACAGATACGCAGTATTTT. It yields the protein CASSDPKGGVTDTQYF.

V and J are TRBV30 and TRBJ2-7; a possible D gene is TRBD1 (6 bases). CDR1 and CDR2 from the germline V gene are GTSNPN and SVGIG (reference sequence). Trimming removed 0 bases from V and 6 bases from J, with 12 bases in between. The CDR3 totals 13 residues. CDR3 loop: CAWSVTQGTEQYF. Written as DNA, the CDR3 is TGTGCCTGGAGTGTCACGCAGGGGACCGAGCAGTACTTC. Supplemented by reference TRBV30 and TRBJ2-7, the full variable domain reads SQTIHQWPATLVQPVGSPLSLECTVEGTSNPNLYWYRQAAGRGLQLLFYSVGIGQISSEVPQNLSASRPQDRQFILSSKKLLLSDSGFYLCAWSVTQGTEQYFGPGTRLTVT.

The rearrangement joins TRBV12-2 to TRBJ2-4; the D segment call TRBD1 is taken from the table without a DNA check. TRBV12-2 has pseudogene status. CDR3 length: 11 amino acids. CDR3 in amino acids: CASLHKNIQYF. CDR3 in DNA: TGTGCAAGTCTCCACAAAAACATTCAGTACTTC.

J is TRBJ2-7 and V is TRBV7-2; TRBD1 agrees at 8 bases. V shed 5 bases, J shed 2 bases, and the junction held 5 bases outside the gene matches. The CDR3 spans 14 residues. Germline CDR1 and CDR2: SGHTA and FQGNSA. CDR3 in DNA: TGTGCCAGCAGCCCAGGGGGCGGTCCCTACGAGCAGTACTTC. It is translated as CASSPGGGPYEQYF.